This passage covers 21 T cell receptor beta chains from one sample sequenced in a study of cytomegalovirus exposure and HLA in healthy donors. It was with 60 Vbeta and 13 Jbeta primers that the PCR ran. TCRdb keeps only in-frame clones here, not all; method: immunoSEQ multiplex PCR. The table lists 130,000 or so clones, less than 75% of them singletons, with 2% to 2.5% in the top ten. The sample was PBMCs. These receptors came from a middle-aged woman in good health and CMV-seropositive.

The chain has TRBV29-1 and TRBJ2-1; TRBD2 matches at 12 bases. This CDR3 has 18 amino acids. The germline CDR1 and CDR2 sequences are SQVTM and ANQGSEA. The ends lost 3 bases at V and 6 bases at J; junction bases unmatched: 15. The CDR3 coding sequence is TGCAGCGTTGACGGGGGGACTAGCGGGTGGGGGCCCTCCAATGAGCAGTTCTTC. Its protein product is CSVDGGTSGWGPSNEQFF.

The chain carries TRBV27 and TRBJ2-3, with D hard to call. There are 14 residues in the CDR3. Germline loops: CDR1 MNHEY, CDR2 SMNVEV (reference sequence). V shed 0 bases and J shed 0 bases, with 4 bases lying between them. The CDR3 region has the DNA TGTGCCAGCAGTTTATCAACTAGCACAGATACGCAGTATTTT. Residues: CASSLSTSTDTQYF.

This chain connects TRBV7-2 to TRBJ1-2; 11 bases are a match to TRBD1. J lost 0 bases, V lost 5 bases, and 5 bases had no gene match. This CDR3 has 16 residues. Germline V gene sequence: CDR1 SGHTA, CDR2 FQGNSA. Written as DNA, the CDR3 is TGTGCCAGCAGCCGGACAGGGGGCGCCTCTAACTATGGCTACACCTTC. Its translation is CASSRTGGASNYGYTF.

The chain employs TRBV14 and TRBJ2-3, with 7 bases identical to TRBD1. Germline loops: CDR1 SGHDN, CDR2 FVKESK. Unmatched junction bases numbered 8, after V lost 2 bases and J lost 0 bases. There are 17 residues in the CDR3. The CDR3 DNA is TGTGCCAGCAGCCAACGGACAGGAGCACCTAGCACAGATACGCAGTATTTT. Amino acid sequence: CASSQRTGAPSTDTQYF. Full variable domain (outside the CDR3, taken from reference TRBV14 and TRBJ2-3): EAGVTQFPSHSVIEKGQTVTLRCDPISGHDNLYWYRRVMGKEIKFLLHFVKESKQDESGMPNNRFLAERTGGTYSTLKVQPAELEDSGVYFCASSQRTGAPSTDTQYFGPGTRLTVL.

V is TRBV6-6 and J is TRBJ2-7; tentatively, D is TRBD2 (6 bases). With 7 bases removed from V and 6 bases from J, the gap between germline ends came to 10 bases. The CDR3 spans 11 residues. Germline V gives CDR1 MNHNY, CDR2 SVGAGI (reference sequence). Written as DNA, the CDR3 is TGTGCCAGCACCCACGGGGGCGAGCAGTACTTC. Its translation is CASTHGGEQYF.

The chain is built from TRBV5-1 and TRBJ1-2; no clear D gene. Trimming took 2 bases from V and 0 from J, leaving 14 bases between them. This CDR3 has 16 residues. The V gene's germline CDR1 is SGHRS and CDR2 YFSETQ. The CDR3 here is CASSFGGQATNYGYTF. CDR3 sequence (DNA): TGCGCCAGCAGCTTCGGCGGGCAGGCGACTAACTATGGCTACACCTTC.

This chain connects TRBV7-2 to TRBJ2-7; TRBD2 aligns across 14 bases. The CDR3 sequence is 14 residues long. Trimming took 5 bases from V and 13 from J; bases not matched to a gene: 10. The V gene's germline CDR1 is SGHTA and CDR2 FQGNSA. The CDR3 here is CASSQAGTSGSLYF. CDR3 DNA sequence: TGTGCCAGCAGCCAAGCCGGGACTAGCGGGAGCCTATACTTC.

The chain combines TRBV18 with TRBJ2-5, with D maybe TRBD2 (5 bases). This CDR3 has 12 amino acids. The germline V and J ends were trimmed by 2 bases and 5 bases, with 6 bases remaining between them. The germline CDR1 and CDR2 sequences are KGHSH and LQKENI. CDR3 region: CASSPGEETQYF. The CDR3 DNA follows: TGTGCCAGCTCACCAGGGGAGGAGACCCAGTACTTC.

V gene TRBV4-2 combines with J gene TRBJ2-5; D is unclear. The CDR3 runs 15 residues. Trimming took off 1 base at V and 0 bases at J, with 9 bases between the two ends. Germline lookup yields CDR1 LGHNA and CDR2 YNFKEQ. CDR3 nucleotide sequence: TGTGCCAGCAGCCAAGGATTTGGCAACCAAGAGACCCAGTACTTC. This encodes CASSQGFGNQETQYF.

The V and J genes are TRBV7-9 and TRBJ1-1; 8 bases align to TRBD1. The CDR3 is 15 amino acids. Per germline, CDR1 SEHNR and CDR2 FQNEAQ (reference sequence). Unmatched junction bases numbered 7, after V lost 5 bases and J lost 2 bases. CDR3 bases: TGTGCCAGCAGCCCCAGGGGGCAGTCTAACACTGAAGCTTTCTTT. This codes for CASSPRGQSNTEAFF.

This clone was detected only a few times. The V gene is TRBV5-4, the J gene TRBJ2-2; possible D gene TRBD2, 6 bases. Germline CDR1 SGHNT, CDR2 YYREEE (reference sequence). The CDR3 consists of 14 residues. V gave up 4 bases and J gave up 3 bases, with 10 bases separating them. The DNA for the CDR3 is TGTGCCAGCAGCCCGCGCGGGGACACCGGGGAGCTGTTTTTT. This codes for CASSPRGDTGELFF.

CDR3 DNA sequence: TGTGCCAGCAGCTTGCTCCTAGCGGGAACTGGGGCCAACGTCCTGACTTTC. It translates to CASSLLLAGTGANVLTF. The chain links TRBV5-4 to TRBJ2-6; TRBD2 matches at 9 bases. This CDR3 is 17 amino acids long. Losses at the gene ends were 1 base for V and 2 bases for J; bases not matched to a gene: 4. Germline values: CDR1 SGHNT, CDR2 YYREEE (reference sequence).

The chain couples TRBV6-1 to TRBJ1-2; D remains ambiguous. The CDR3 is made up of 13 amino acids. V lost 1 base and J 4 bases, leaving 7 bases between the germline ends. Germline CDR1 MNHNS, CDR2 SASEGT. CDR3 sequence reads: CASSEGGRYGYTF. For the CDR3, the DNA is TGTGCCAGCAGTGAAGGAGGCCGCTATGGCTACACCTTC.

V usage is TRBV4-2 and J usage is TRBJ2-2; D might be TRBD2 (5 bases). The germline gives CDR1 LGHNA, CDR2 YNFKEQ. Trimming removed 4 bases at V and 2 bases at J, with 14 bases between. The CDR3 totals 16 residues. CDR3: CASSRQTGINTGELFF. For the CDR3, the DNA is TGTGCCAGCAGCCGGCAGACGGGGATTAACACCGGGGAGCTGTTTTTT.

The V and J genes are TRBV10-3 and TRBJ2-7, with D possibly being TRBD1 (6 bases). CDR1 and CDR2 (germline): ENHRY, SYGVKD. The CDR3 is 12 amino acids. Trimming took 6 bases from V and 9 from J, leaving 15 bases between them. The CDR3 loop is CAISEDRCGQYF. In DNA form, the CDR3 reads TGTGCCATCAGCGAAGACAGGTGCGGGCAGTACTTC.

J is TRBJ1-2 and V is TRBV2, with D hard to call. The CDR3 spans 13 residues. Per germline, CDR1 SNHLY and CDR2 FYNNEI. Trimming cost V 6 bases and J 1 base, with 9 bases left between them. The CDR3 loop reads CASRTGINYGYTF. The CDR3 DNA sequence: TGTGCCAGCAGGACGGGGATTAACTATGGCTACACCTTC. Full variable domain (missing parts from reference TRBV2 and TRBJ1-2): EPEVTQTPSHQVTQMGQEVILRCVPISNHLYFYWYRQILGQKVEFLVSFYNNEISEKSEIFDDQFSVERPDGSNFTLKIRSTKLEDSAMYFCASRTGINYGYTFGSGTRLTVV.

The genes are TRBV7-9 and TRBJ2-1; 7 bases match TRBD2. The CDR3 is 16 residues long. V shed 2 bases, J shed 0 bases, and the junction held 4 bases outside the gene matches. The germline V gene encodes CDR1 SEHNR and CDR2 FQNEAQ (reference sequence). This CDR3 is CASSLSGRHSYNEQFF. CDR3 coding DNA: TGTGCCAGCAGCTTATCCGGGAGGCACTCCTACAATGAGCAGTTCTTC.

This chain connects TRBV6-1 to TRBJ2-5; 9 positions match TRBD2. V shed 2 bases and J 5 bases; nucleotides not matched to a gene: 12. CDR1 MNHNS and CDR2 SASEGT come from the germline V gene. This CDR3 region has 17 residues. CDR3 loop: CASSEPPGGGAGETQYF. The CDR3 nucleotides read TGTGCCAGCAGTGAACCCCCGGGCGGGGGGGCTGGGGAGACCCAGTACTTC.

CDR3 bases: TGTGCCAGCAGCGGGGGGGGGATAGGTGAAAAACTGTTTTTT. It encodes CASSGGGIGEKLFF. The chain uses TRBV5-4 and TRBJ1-4; tentative D call: TRBD1 (5 bases). V dropped 4 bases and J dropped 7 bases, with 14 bases sitting between them. The V gene's germline CDR1 is SGHNT and CDR2 YYREEE (reference sequence). CDR3 length equals 14 residues.

V gene TRBV28 combines with J gene TRBJ1-2; TRBD1 aligns across 7 bases. The CDR3 is made up of 14 amino acids. In germline, CDR1 is MDHEN, CDR2 SYDVKM. The trim removed 6 bases at V and 4 bases at J, leaving 8 bases unmatched. For the CDR3, the DNA is TGTGCCAGCAGGCCACCACAGGGGACCTATGGCTACACCTTC. It translates to CASRPPQGTYGYTF.

CDR3 nucleotide sequence: TGTGCCAGCAGTGGTACTAGCGGCCCTTCCACAGATACGCAGTATTTT. The encoded protein is CASSGTSGPSTDTQYF. This sequence joins TRBV6-1 and TRBJ2-3, with 8 bases matching TRBD2. CDR3 size: 16 residues. V trimming: 4 bases; J trimming: 2 bases; junction bases outside the gene matches: 8. Per germline, CDR1 MNHNS and CDR2 SASEGT.